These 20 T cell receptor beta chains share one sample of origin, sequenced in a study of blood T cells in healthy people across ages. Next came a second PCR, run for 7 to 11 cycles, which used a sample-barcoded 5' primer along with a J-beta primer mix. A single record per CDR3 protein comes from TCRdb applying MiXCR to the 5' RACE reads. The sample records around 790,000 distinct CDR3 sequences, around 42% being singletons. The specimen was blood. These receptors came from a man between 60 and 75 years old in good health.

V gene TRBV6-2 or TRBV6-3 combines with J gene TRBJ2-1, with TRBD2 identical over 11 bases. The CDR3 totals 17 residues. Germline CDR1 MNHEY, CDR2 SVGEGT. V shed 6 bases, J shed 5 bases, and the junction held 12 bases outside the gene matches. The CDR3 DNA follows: TGTGCCAGCAGAAATAGCGGGGGGGCCTTTATCAACAATGAGCAGTTCTTC. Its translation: CASRNSGGAFINNEQFF.

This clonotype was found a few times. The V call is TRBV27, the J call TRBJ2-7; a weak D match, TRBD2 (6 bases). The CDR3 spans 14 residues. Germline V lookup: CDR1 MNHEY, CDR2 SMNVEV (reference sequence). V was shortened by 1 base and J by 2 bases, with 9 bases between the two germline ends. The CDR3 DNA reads TGTGCCAGCAGTTTATTGCGGGGTGCCTACGAGCAGTACTTC. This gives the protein CASSLLRGAYEQYF.

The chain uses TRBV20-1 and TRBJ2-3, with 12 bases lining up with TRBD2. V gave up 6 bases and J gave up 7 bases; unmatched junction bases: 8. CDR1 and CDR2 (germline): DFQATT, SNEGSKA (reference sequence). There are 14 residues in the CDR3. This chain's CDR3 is CSATLAGGLYTQYF. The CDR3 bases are TGCAGTGCAACGCTAGCGGGGGGGCTATATACGCAGTATTTT.

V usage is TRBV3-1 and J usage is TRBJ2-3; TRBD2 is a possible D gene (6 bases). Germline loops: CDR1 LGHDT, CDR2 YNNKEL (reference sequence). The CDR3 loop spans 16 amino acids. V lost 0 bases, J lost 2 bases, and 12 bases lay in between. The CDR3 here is CASSQDRGGTTDTQYF. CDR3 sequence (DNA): TGTGCCAGCAGCCAAGATCGTGGGGGGACCACAGATACGCAGTATTTT.

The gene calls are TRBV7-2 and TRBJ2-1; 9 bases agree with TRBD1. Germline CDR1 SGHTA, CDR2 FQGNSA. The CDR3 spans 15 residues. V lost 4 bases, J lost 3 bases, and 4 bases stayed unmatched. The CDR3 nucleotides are TGTGCCAGCAGCTCGACAGGGGGAAACTACAATGAGCAGTTCTTC. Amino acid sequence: CASSSTGGNYNEQFF.

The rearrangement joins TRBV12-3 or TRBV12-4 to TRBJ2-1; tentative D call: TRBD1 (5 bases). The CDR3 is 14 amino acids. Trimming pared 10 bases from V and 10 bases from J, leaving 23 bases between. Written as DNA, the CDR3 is TGTGCCAACGGTTTATCGACAGCCAGGCGGGAGCAGTTCTTC. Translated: CANGLSTARREQFF.

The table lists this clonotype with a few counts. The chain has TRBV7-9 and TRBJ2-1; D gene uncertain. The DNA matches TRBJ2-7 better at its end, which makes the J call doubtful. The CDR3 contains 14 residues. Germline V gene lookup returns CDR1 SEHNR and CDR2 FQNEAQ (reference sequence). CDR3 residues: CASSLAGSYNEQYF. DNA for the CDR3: TGTGCCAGCAGCTTAGCAGGATCCTACAATGAGCAGTACTTC.

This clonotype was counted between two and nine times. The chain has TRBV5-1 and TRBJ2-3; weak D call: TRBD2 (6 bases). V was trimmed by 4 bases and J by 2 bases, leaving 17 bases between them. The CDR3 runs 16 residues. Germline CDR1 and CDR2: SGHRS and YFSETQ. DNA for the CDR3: TGCGCCAGCAGCGGGGGGACGGGAACCCCCACAGATACGCAGTATTTT. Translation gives CASSGGTGTPTDTQYF.

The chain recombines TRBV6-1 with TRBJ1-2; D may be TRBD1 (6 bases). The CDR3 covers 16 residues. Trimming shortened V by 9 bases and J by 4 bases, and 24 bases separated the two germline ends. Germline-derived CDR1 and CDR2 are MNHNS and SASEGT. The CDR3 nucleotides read TGTGCCAGTCTCCCATCATCTCCGGGGGGCATCTATGGCTACACCTTC. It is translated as CASLPSSPGGIYGYTF.

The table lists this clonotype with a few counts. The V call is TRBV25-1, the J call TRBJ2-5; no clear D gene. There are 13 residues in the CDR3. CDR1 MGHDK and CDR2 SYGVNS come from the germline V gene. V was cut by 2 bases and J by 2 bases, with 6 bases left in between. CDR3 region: CASSEVRQETQYF. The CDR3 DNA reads TGTGCCAGCAGTGAAGTCAGGCAAGAGACCCAGTACTTC.

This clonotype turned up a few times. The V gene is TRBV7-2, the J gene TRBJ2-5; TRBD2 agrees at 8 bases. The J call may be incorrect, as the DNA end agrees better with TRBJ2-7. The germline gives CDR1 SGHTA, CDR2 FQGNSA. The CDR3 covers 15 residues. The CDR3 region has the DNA TGTGCCAGCAGCTTCGCCGGGACTAGTAGGGACGAGCAGTACTTC. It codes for CASSFAGTSRDEQYF.

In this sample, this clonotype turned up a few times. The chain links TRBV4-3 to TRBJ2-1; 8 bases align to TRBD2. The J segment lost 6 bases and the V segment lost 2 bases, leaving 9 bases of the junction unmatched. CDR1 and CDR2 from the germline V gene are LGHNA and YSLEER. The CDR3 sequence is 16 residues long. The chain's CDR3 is CASSQSGGAVGNEQFF. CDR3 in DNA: TGCGCCAGCAGCCAATCCGGGGGGGCCGTCGGCAATGAGCAGTTCTTC.

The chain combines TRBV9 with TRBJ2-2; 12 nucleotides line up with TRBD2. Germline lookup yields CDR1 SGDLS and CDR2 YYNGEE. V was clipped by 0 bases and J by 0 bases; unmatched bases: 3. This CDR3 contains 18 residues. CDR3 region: CASSVALAGGTNTGELFF. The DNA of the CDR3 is TGTGCCAGCAGCGTAGCCCTAGCGGGGGGGACGAACACCGGGGAGCTGTTTTTT.

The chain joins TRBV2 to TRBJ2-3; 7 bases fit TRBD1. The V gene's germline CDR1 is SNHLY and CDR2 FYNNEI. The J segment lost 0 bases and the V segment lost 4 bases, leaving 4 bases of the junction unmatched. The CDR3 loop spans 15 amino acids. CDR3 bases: TGTGCCAGCAGTGGACAGGGAACTAGCACAGATACGCAGTATTTT. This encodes CASSGQGTSTDTQYF.

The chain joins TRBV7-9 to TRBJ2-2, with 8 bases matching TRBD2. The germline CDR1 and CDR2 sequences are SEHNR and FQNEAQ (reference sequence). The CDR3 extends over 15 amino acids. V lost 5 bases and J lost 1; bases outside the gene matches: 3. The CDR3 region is CASSRGGVNTGELFF. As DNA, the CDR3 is TGTGCCAGCAGCCGGGGGGGGGTGAACACCGGGGAGCTGTTTTTT.

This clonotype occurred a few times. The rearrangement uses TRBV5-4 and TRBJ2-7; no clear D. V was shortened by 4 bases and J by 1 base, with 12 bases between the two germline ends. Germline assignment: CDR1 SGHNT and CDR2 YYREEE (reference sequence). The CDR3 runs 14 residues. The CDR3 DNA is TGTGCCAGCAGCCACCAACGGGCTTCCTACGAGCAGTACTTC. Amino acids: CASSHQRASYEQYF.

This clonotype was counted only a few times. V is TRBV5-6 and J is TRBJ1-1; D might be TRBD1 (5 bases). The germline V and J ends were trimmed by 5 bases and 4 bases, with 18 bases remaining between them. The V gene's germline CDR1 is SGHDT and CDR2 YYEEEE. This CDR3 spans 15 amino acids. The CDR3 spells CASRQTQGRGTEAFF. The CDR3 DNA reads TGTGCCAGCAGACAGACTCAGGGTAGGGGCACTGAAGCTTTCTTT. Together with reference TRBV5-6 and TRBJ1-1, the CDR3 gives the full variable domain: DAGVTQSPTHLIKTRGQQVTLRCSPKSGHDTVSWYQQALGQGPQFIFQYYEEEERQRGNFPDRFSGHQFPNYSSELNVNALLLGDSALYLCASRQTQGRGTEAFFGQGTRLTVV.

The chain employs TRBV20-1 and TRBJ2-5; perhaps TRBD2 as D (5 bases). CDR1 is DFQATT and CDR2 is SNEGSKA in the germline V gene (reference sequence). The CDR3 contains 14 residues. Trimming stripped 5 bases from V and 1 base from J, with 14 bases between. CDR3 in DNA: TGCAGTGCTCTCCGAGGAGGCAGCCAAGAGACCCAGTACTTC. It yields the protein CSALRGGSQETQYF.

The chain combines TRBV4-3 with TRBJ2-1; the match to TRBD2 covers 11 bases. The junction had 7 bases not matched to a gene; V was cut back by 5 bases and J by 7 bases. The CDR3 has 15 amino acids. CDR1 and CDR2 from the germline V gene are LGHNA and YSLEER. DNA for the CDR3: TGCGCCAGCAGCAATAGCGGGGGGGCCGGGAATGAGCAGTTCTTC. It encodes CASSNSGGAGNEQFF.

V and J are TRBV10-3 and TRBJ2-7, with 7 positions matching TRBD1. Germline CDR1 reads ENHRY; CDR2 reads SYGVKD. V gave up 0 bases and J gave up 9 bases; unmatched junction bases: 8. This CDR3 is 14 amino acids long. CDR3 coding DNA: TGTGCCATCAGTGAGTCAGGCGACAGGGAATCGCAGTACTTC. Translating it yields CAISESGDRESQYF.